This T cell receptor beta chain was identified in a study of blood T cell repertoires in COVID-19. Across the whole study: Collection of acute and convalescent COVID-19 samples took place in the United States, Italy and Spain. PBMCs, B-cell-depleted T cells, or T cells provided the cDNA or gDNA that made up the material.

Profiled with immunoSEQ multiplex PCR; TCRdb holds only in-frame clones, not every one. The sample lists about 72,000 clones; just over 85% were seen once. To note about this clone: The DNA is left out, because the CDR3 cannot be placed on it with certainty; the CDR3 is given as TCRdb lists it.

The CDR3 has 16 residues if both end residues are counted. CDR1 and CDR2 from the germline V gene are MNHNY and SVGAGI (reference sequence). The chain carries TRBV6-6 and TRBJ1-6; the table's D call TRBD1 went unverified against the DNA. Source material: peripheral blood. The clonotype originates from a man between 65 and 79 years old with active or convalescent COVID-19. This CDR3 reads CASSTSTGGMDSPLHF.